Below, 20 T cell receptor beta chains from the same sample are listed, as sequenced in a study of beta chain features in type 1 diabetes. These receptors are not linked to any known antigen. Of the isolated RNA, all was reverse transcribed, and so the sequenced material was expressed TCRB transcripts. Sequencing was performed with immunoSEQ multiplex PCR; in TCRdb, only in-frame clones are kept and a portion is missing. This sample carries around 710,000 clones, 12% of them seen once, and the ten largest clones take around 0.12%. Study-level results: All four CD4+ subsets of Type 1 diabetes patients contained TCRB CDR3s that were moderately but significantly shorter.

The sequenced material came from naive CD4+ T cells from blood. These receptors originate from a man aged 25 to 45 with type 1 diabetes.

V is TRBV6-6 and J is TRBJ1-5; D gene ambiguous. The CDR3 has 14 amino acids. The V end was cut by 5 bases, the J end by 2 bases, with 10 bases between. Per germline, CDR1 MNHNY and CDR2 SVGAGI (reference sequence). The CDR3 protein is CASSNTNRNQPQHF. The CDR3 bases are TGTGCCAGCAGTAACACCAATCGCAATCAGCCCCAGCATTTT.

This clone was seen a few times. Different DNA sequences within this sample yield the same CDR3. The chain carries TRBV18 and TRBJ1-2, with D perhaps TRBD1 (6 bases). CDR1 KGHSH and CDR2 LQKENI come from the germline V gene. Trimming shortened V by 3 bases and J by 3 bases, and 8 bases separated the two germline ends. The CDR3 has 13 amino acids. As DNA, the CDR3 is TGTGCCAGCTCACCGGACAGAGACTATGGCTACACCTTC. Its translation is CASSPDRDYGYTF.

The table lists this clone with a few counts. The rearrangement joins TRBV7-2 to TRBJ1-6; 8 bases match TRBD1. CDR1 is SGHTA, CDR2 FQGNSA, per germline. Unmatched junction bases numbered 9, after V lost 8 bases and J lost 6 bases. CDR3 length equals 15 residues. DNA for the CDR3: TGTGCCAGCCTTCCAGGGGGCATGTTTAATTCACCCCTCCACTTT. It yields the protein CASLPGGMFNSPLHF.

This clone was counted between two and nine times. The CDR3 loop reads CASSFLSNSPLHF. Written as DNA, the CDR3 is TGTGCCAGCAGCTTTCTCTCCAATTCACCCCTCCACTTT. This chain uses TRBV7-9 with TRBJ1-6, with D unresolved. This CDR3 is 13 amino acids long. V was shortened by 3 bases and J by 7 bases, with 7 bases between the two germline ends. The germline V gene has CDR1 SEHNR and CDR2 FQNEAQ (reference sequence).

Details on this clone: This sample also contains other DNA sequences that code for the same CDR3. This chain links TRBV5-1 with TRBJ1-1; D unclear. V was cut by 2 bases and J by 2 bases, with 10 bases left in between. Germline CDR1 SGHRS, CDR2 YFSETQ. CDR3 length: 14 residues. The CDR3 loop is CASSLGGTNTEAFF. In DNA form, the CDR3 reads TGCGCCAGCAGCTTAGGCGGAACAAACACTGAAGCTTTCTTT.

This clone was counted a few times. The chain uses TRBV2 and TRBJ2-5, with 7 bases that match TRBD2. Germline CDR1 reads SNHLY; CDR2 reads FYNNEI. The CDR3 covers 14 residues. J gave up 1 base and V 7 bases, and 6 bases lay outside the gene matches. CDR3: CASTPGLFQETQYF. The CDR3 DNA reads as TGTGCCAGCACCCCGGGACTATTCCAAGAGACCCAGTACTTC.

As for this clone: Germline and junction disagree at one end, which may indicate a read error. The CDR3 DNA reads as TGTGCCAGCAGCCGGGACAGGGGTCGTCCTCTCTTC. Protein product: CASSRDRGRPLF. The V call is TRBV2, the J call TRBJ2-6; 10 positions agree with TRBD1. The CDR3 extends over 12 amino acids. Germline CDR1 and CDR2: SNHLY and FYNNEI. Full variable domain (missing parts from reference TRBV2 and TRBJ2-6): EPEVTQTPSHQVTQMGQEVILRCVPISNHLYFYWYRQILGQKVEFLVSFYNNEISEKSEIFDDQFSVERPDGSNFTLKIRSTKLEDSAMYFCASSRDRGRPLFGAGSRLTVL.

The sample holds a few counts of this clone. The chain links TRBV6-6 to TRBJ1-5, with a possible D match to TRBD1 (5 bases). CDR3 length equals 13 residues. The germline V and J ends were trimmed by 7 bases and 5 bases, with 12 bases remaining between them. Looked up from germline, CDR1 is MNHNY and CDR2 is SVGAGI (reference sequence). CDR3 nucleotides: TGTGCCAGCAATAAGGGGTGGGATCAGCCCCAGCATTTT. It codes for CASNKGWDQPQHF.

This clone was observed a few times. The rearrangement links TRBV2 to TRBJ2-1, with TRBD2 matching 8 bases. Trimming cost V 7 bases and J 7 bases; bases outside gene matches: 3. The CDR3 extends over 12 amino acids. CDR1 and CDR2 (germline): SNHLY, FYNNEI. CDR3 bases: TGTGCCAGCACCTTAGCGGGGAATGAGCAGTTCTTC. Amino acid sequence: CASTLAGNEQFF.

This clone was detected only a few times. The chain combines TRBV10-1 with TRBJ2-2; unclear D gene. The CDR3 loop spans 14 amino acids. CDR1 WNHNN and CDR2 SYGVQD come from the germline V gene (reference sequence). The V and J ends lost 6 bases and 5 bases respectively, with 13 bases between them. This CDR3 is CASRALQRTGELFF. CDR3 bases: TGCGCCAGCAGGGCCTTGCAGAGGACCGGGGAGCTGTTTTTT.

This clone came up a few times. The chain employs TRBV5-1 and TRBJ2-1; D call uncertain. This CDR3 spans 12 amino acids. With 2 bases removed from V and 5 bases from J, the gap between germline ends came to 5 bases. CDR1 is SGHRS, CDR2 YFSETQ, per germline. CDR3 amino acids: CASSFYDNEQFF. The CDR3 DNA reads TGCGCCAGCAGCTTCTACGACAATGAGCAGTTCTTC.

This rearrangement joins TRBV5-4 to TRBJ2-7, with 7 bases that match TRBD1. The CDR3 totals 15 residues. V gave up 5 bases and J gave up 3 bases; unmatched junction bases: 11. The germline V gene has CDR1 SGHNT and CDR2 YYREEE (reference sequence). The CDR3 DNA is TGTGCCAGCAGTCCGAACCCCGGGACAGTCTACGAGCAGTACTTC. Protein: CASSPNPGTVYEQYF.

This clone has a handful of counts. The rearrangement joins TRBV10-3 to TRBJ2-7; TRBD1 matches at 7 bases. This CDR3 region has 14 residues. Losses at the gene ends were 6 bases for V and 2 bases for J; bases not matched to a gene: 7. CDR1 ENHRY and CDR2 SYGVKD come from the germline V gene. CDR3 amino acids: CAIRLGQHAYEQYF. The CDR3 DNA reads TGTGCCATCAGACTGGGACAGCACGCCTACGAGCAGTACTTC.

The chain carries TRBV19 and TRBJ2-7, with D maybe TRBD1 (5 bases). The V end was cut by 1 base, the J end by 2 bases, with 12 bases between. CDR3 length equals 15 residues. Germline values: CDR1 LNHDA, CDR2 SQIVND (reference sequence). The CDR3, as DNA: TGTGCCAGTAGTATAGTAGGGGTTGGGCCCTACGAGCAGTACTTC. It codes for CASSIVGVGPYEQYF.

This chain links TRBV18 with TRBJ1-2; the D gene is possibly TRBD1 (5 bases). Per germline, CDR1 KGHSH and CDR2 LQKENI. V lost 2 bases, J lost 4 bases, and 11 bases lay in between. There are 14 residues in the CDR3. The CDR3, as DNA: TGTGCCAGCTCACCAAAGACAGACCCCTATGGCTACACCTTC. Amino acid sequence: CASSPKTDPYGYTF. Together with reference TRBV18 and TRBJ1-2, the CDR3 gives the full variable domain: NAGVMQNPRHLVRRRGQEARLRCSPMKGHSHVYWYRQLPEEGLKFMVYLQKENIIDESGMPKERFSAEFPKEGPSILRIQQVVRGDSAAYFCASSPKTDPYGYTFGSGTRLTVV.

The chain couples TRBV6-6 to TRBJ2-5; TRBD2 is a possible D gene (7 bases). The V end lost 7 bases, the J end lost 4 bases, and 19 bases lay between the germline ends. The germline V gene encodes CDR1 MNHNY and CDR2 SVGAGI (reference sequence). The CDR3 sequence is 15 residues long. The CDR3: CASTERGGRGETQYF. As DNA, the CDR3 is TGTGCCAGCACTGAGCGGGGCGGCAGGGGAGAGACCCAGTACTTC.

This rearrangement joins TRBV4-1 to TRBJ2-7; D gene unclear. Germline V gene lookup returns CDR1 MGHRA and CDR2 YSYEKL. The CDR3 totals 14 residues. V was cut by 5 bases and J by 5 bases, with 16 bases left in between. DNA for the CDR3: TGCGCCAGCAGCGAAGGGTACTTGGCTCACGAGCAGTACTTC. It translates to CASSEGYLAHEQYF.

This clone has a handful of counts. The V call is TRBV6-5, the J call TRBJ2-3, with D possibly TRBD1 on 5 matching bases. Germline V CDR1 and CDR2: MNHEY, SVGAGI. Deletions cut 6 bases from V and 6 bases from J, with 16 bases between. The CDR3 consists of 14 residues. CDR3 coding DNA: TGTGCCAGCAGCCCCCAGGGCCCACATGATACGCAGTATTTT. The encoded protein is CASSPQGPHDTQYF.

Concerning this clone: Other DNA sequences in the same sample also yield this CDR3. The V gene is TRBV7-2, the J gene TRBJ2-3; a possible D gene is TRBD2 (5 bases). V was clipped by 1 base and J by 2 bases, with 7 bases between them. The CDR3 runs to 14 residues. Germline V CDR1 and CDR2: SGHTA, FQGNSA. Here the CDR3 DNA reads TGTGCCAGCAGCTTAGGGACTGTCACAGATACGCAGTATTTT. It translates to CASSLGTVTDTQYF.

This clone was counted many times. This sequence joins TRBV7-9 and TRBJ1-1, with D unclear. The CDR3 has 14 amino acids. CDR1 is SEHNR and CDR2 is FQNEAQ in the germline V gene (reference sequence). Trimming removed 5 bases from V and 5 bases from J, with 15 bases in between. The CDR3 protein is CASSPRPQRTEAFF. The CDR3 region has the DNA TGTGCCAGCAGCCCCCGACCCCAGCGGACTGAAGCTTTCTTT.